Presented here are 30 T cell receptor beta chains from one specimen sequenced in a study of cytomegalovirus exposure and HLA in healthy donors. The PCR had 60 Vbeta and 13 Jbeta primers. Only in-frame clones appear in the TCRdb table, and some are missing; sequencing was by immunoSEQ multiplex PCR. The table has 220,000 or so clones, 65% to 85% seen once; the top ten hold around 1.7%. Material for sequencing was PBMCs. Source of these receptors: a man aged 45 to 65 in good health and CMV-seronegative.

The V and J genes are TRBV18 and TRBJ2-2, with D perhaps TRBD2 (5 bases). The V end was cut by 1 base, the J end by 8 bases, with 8 bases between. CDR1 is KGHSH, CDR2 LQKENI, per germline. This CDR3 has 13 residues. CDR3 region: CASSPQTGGELFF. The CDR3 coding sequence is TGTGCCAGCTCACCACAGACGGGAGGGGAGCTGTTTTTT.

The chain combines TRBV19 with TRBJ1-1; no clear D gene. The germline CDR1 and CDR2 sequences are LNHDA and SQIVND (reference sequence). CDR3 length: 15 amino acids. V lost 4 bases, J lost 1 base, and 13 bases lay in between. CDR3 in DNA: TGTGCCAGTAGTAACGGCCTTCGGAGGAACACTGAAGCTTTCTTT. Residues: CASSNGLRRNTEAFF. Drawing the rest from reference TRBV19 and TRBJ1-1, the complete variable domain is DGGITQSPKYLFRKEGQNVTLSCEQNLNHDAMYWYRQDPGQGLRLIYYSQIVNDFQKGDIAEGYSVSREKKESFPLTVTSAQKNPTAFYLCASSNGLRRNTEAFFGQGTRLTVV.

The chain employs TRBV15 and TRBJ2-5; TRBD1 matches at 9 bases. Trimming at V came to 5 bases and at J to 4 bases, leaving 5 bases not matched to a gene. Germline values: CDR1 LNHNV, CDR2 YYDKDF (reference sequence). The CDR3 totals 14 residues. CDR3 protein: CATSRRTGVETQYF. The CDR3 DNA reads TGTGCCACCAGCCGTCGGACAGGGGTAGAGACCCAGTACTTC.

The chain is built from TRBV28 and TRBJ2-1; 9 bases fit TRBD2. The CDR3 contains 15 residues. The J segment lost 6 bases and the V segment lost 7 bases, leaving 10 bases of the junction unmatched. CDR1 MDHEN and CDR2 SYDVKM come from the germline V gene. CDR3 DNA: TGTGCCAGCACCGTGGCTAGCGGGATCCGCAATGAGCAGTTCTTC. Its translation: CASTVASGIRNEQFF.

The chain is built from TRBV5-1 and TRBJ1-3; D is unresolved. The CDR3 length is 17 residues. V lost 0 bases and J lost 0, with 13 bases in between. Germline loops: CDR1 SGHRS, CDR2 YFSETQ. This CDR3 is CASSLGGETISGNTIYF. The DNA of the CDR3 is TGCGCCAGCAGCTTGGGTGGGGAGACGATCTCTGGAAACACCATATATTTT.

Worth noting for this clone: The sample contains more than one DNA sequence encoding this CDR3. The CDR3 sequence: CASSRDRHSGETQYF. CDR3 in DNA: TGCGCCAGCAGCCGGGACAGACATTCGGGAGAGACCCAGTACTTC. This chain joins TRBV5-1 and TRBJ2-5; 7 bases are shared with TRBD1. Trimming cost V 4 bases and J 4 bases; bases outside gene matches: 10. CDR3 length equals 15 residues. CDR1 and CDR2 (germline): SGHRS, YFSETQ.

The rearrangement links TRBV25-1 to TRBJ2-2; 9 nucleotides agree with TRBD1. The CDR3 is 15 residues long. Germline CDR1 MGHDK, CDR2 SYGVNS. Germline trimming cut 9 bases from V and 7 bases from J; bases unmatched to any gene: 12. DNA for the CDR3: TGTGCCAGTTCACCGGGACAGGGTTTTTACGGGGAGCTGTTTTTT. Amino acid sequence: CASSPGQGFYGELFF.

The chain joins TRBV30 to TRBJ2-2, with 7 bases identical to TRBD2. CDR3 length: 17 amino acids. CDR1 is GTSNPN and CDR2 is SVGIG in the germline V gene (reference sequence). V shed 4 bases, J shed 0 bases, and the junction held 11 bases outside the gene matches. The CDR3 sequence is CAWNRDYRSSNTGELFF. CDR3 in DNA: TGTGCCTGGAACCGGGACTACCGCTCGTCGAACACCGGGGAGCTGTTTTTT. Combining the CDR3 with reference TRBV30 and TRBJ2-2 gives the whole variable domain SQTIHQWPATLVQPVGSPLSLECTVEGTSNPNLYWYRQAAGRGLQLLFYSVGIGQISSEVPQNLSASRPQDRQFILSSKKLLLSDSGFYLCAWNRDYRSSNTGELFFGEGSRLTVL.

The gene calls are TRBV18 and TRBJ1-4; 8 bases are shared with TRBD1. Germline CDR1 and CDR2: KGHSH and LQKENI. There are 16 residues in the CDR3. J gave up 2 bases and V 6 bases, and 8 bases lay outside the gene matches. CDR3 DNA sequence: TGTGCCAGCTCTCGACAATCAGGGGGCACTAATGAAAAACTGTTTTTT. This sequence encodes CASSRQSGGTNEKLFF. The whole variable domain, remainder taken from reference TRBV18 and TRBJ1-4, is NAGVMQNPRHLVRRRGQEARLRCSPMKGHSHVYWYRQLPEEGLKFMVYLQKENIIDESGMPKERFSAEFPKEGPSILRIQQVVRGDSAAYFCASSRQSGGTNEKLFFGSGTQLSVL.

The CDR3 sequence is CASSDASSGYNEQFF. CDR3 sequence (DNA): TGCGCCAGCAGTGACGCGTCTAGCGGGTACAATGAGCAGTTCTTC. The V gene is TRBV10-2, the J gene TRBJ2-1; TRBD2 matches at 8 bases. V trimming: 3 bases; J trimming: 4 bases; junction bases outside the gene matches: 5. The CDR3 length is 15 residues. The germline gives CDR1 WSHSY, CDR2 SAAADI.

The V and J genes are TRBV7-8 and TRBJ2-7; D may be TRBD2 (6 bases). Germline V CDR1 and CDR2: SGHVS, FQNEAQ. The CDR3 spans 15 residues. Trimming took 3 bases from V and 2 from J, leaving 14 bases between them. The CDR3 loop reads CASSFPGTVTYEQYF. CDR3 DNA sequence: TGTGCCAGCAGCTTCCCCGGGACTGTTACCTACGAGCAGTACTTC.

The rearrangement links TRBV5-1 to TRBJ2-7; 7 bases line up with TRBD2. Germline V gene sequence: CDR1 SGHRS, CDR2 YFSETQ. This CDR3 contains 15 residues. Germline trimming cut 0 bases from V and 1 base from J; bases unmatched to any gene: 4. CDR3 bases: TGCGCCAGCAGCTTGGGTGCGGGAGATTCCTACGAGCAGTACTTC. Protein: CASSLGAGDSYEQYF.

This clone was found once. The chain carries TRBV6-1 and TRBJ2-1, with D unclear. Per the germline V gene, CDR1 is MNHNS and CDR2 is SASEGT. With 4 bases removed from V and 0 bases from J, the gap between germline ends came to 22 bases. The CDR3 has 19 residues. CDR3 bases: TGTGCCAGCAGTGCTAACCTCGGATCTAAGTGGAGCTCCTACAATGAGCAGTTCTTC. This translates into CASSANLGSKWSSYNEQFF.

The chain has TRBV4-1 and TRBJ2-3, with D perhaps matching TRBD2 (6 bases). From germline, CDR1 is MGHRA and CDR2 YSYEKL. With 4 bases removed from V and 3 bases from J, the gap between germline ends came to 14 bases. CDR3 length: 15 amino acids. CDR3 coding DNA: TGCGCCAGCAGCCTATTAGCGGAGGGAACAGATACGCAGTATTTT. Its translation is CASSLLAEGTDTQYF.

The rearrangement joins TRBV27 to TRBJ2-2, with 7 bases aligning to TRBD2. The V and J ends lost 8 bases and 3 bases, in that order; junction bases with no gene match: 12. Germline-derived CDR1 and CDR2 are MNHEY and SMNVEV (reference sequence). The length of the CDR3 is 16 residues. The CDR3, as DNA: TGTGCCAGCTCCTTAATCAGGACTAGACACACCGGGGAGCTGTTTTTT. As protein: CASSLIRTRHTGELFF.

The chain recombines TRBV6-5 with TRBJ1-1; no firm D call. From germline, CDR1 is MNHEY and CDR2 SVGAGI. The ends were cut back, 2 bases at V and 7 bases at J, with 11 bases in the middle. This CDR3 spans 13 amino acids. The chain's CDR3 is CASSYRFGGEAFF. As DNA, the CDR3 is TGTGCCAGCAGTTACCGGTTCGGAGGTGAAGCTTTCTTT.

The genes are TRBV28 and TRBJ2-5; 9 bases are shared with TRBD2. From germline, CDR1 is MDHEN and CDR2 SYDVKM. With 5 bases clipped from V and 0 bases from J, the junction kept 7 bases outside the gene matches. The CDR3 runs to 16 residues. In DNA, the CDR3 is TGTGCCAGCAGTCAGACGCTAGCGGGAAACCAAGAGACCCAGTACTTC. Its translation: CASSQTLAGNQETQYF.

This clone was recorded once. This rearrangement joins TRBV29-1 to TRBJ2-3, with a tentative D call TRBD1 (6 bases). Germline values: CDR1 SQVTM, CDR2 ANQGSEA. V was pared by 4 bases and J by 3 bases, with 11 bases between. This CDR3 has 13 amino acids. The CDR3 coding sequence is TGCAGCGTTGCAACAGGGAGTACAGATACGCAGTATTTT. Its translation is CSVATGSTDTQYF.

In its sample, this clone was seen a few times. Written as DNA, the CDR3 is TGTGCCAGCAGCTTGATGGGCGTTGACTATGGCTACACCTTC. Its translation: CASSLMGVDYGYTF. The V call is TRBV5-6, the J call TRBJ1-2; D is unclear. The V end was cut by 1 base, the J end by 3 bases, with 10 bases between. The CDR3 runs to 14 residues. The V gene's germline CDR1 is SGHDT and CDR2 YYEEEE.

The J gene is TRBJ1-5, the V gene TRBV11-2; maybe TRBD1 (6 bases). From germline, CDR1 is SGHAT and CDR2 FQNNGV. Trimming shortened V by 1 base and J by 5 bases, and 12 bases separated the two germline ends. This CDR3 is 15 amino acids long. The CDR3 nucleotides are TGTGCCAGCAGCTTAGGGGACAAGTCGGATCAGCCCCAGCATTTT. It translates to CASSLGDKSDQPQHF.

The gene calls are TRBV9 and TRBJ1-1; D gene unclear. Deletions cut 0 bases from V and 3 bases from J, with 9 bases between. The CDR3 is 14 amino acids. The V gene's germline CDR1 is SGDLS and CDR2 YYNGEE. CDR3 nucleotide sequence: TGTGCCAGCAGCGTAGCCAGTCTAGACACTGAAGCTTTCTTT. Amino acid sequence: CASSVASLDTEAFF. The variable domain in full, with the rest retrieved from reference TRBV9 and TRBJ1-1, is DSGVTQTPKHLITATGQRVTLRCSPRSGDLSVYWYQQSLDQGLQFLIQYYNGEERAKGNILERFSAQQFPDLHSELNLSSLELGDSALYFCASSVASLDTEAFFGQGTRLTVV.

This chain links TRBV18 with TRBJ2-3, with D uncertain. V gave up 2 bases and J gave up 1 base, with 7 bases separating them. This CDR3 is built from 14 residues. Germline V gene sequence: CDR1 KGHSH, CDR2 LQKENI. Here the CDR3 DNA reads TGTGCCAGCTCACCAGTGTCAGGCACAGATACGCAGTATTTT. The encoded protein is CASSPVSGTDTQYF. Combining the CDR3 with reference TRBV18 and TRBJ2-3 gives the whole variable domain NAGVMQNPRHLVRRRGQEARLRCSPMKGHSHVYWYRQLPEEGLKFMVYLQKENIIDESGMPKERFSAEFPKEGPSILRIQQVVRGDSAAYFCASSPVSGTDTQYFGPGTRLTVL.

As to this clone: The same CDR3 is also encoded by other DNA sequences in this sample. The chain uses TRBV5-4 and TRBJ2-4; no clear D gene. This CDR3 is built from 15 residues. V dropped 3 bases and J dropped 5 bases, with 15 bases sitting between them. Germline-derived CDR1 and CDR2 are SGHNT and YYREEE (reference sequence). The CDR3 DNA sequence: TGTGCCAGCAGCTCCCCCGGAAGGCAGGAAAACATTCAGTACTTC. This gives the protein CASSSPGRQENIQYF.

The chain links TRBV28 to TRBJ2-5; 8 nucleotides line up with TRBD2. Germline CDR1 reads MDHEN; CDR2 reads SYDVKM. The CDR3 length is 15 residues. V was clipped by 8 bases and J by 5 bases; unmatched bases: 13. The CDR3 reads CASSLGGGRWETQYF. Written as DNA, the CDR3 is TGTGCCAGCTCCCTCGGCGGCGGGAGGTGGGAGACCCAGTACTTC.

The chain recombines TRBV5-1 with TRBJ2-5; 9 bases agree with TRBD2. The J call may be wrong; the DNA end is better matched by TRBJ2-7. The CDR3 is 15 residues long. Germline V gene data show CDR1 as SGHRS and CDR2 as YFSETQ. The CDR3 nucleotides are TGCGCCAGCAGCTTGGGTAGCGGGAGCATATACGAGCAGTACTTC. Its translation: CASSLGSGSIYEQYF.

This sequence joins TRBV27 and TRBJ2-1; no clear D gene. The germline CDR1 and CDR2 sequences are MNHEY and SMNVEV (reference sequence). The V end was cut by 4 bases, the J end by 6 bases, with 7 bases between. The length of the CDR3 is 12 residues. The CDR3, as DNA: TGTGCCAGCAGTTCCCCCGGCAATGAGCAGTTCTTC. This translates into CASSSPGNEQFF.

The V gene is TRBV9, the J gene TRBJ2-7; 7 bases map to TRBD2. The CDR3 has 16 amino acids. The V gene end was trimmed by 7 bases and the J gene end by 0 bases; junction bases not matched to a gene: 13. Germline loops: CDR1 SGDLS, CDR2 YYNGEE. CDR3 sequence: CASVPGGRGYSYEQYF. The CDR3 nucleotides are TGTGCCAGCGTCCCGGGGGGACGGGGTTACTCCTACGAGCAGTACTTC. The full variable domain, rest sourced from reference TRBV9 and TRBJ2-7, is DSGVTQTPKHLITATGQRVTLRCSPRSGDLSVYWYQQSLDQGLQFLIQYYNGEERAKGNILERFSAQQFPDLHSELNLSSLELGDSALYFCASVPGGRGYSYEQYFGPGTRLTVT.

The chain couples TRBV11-2 to TRBJ2-2; TRBD1 might be the D (5 bases). Germline V CDR1 and CDR2: SGHAT, FQNNGV. The V and J ends lost 5 bases and 2 bases respectively, with 12 bases between them. This CDR3 is 15 amino acids long. The CDR3 region has the DNA TGTGCCAGCAGCCGACTTCAGGGCAACACCGGGGAGCTGTTTTTT. Its protein is CASSRLQGNTGELFF.

The chain couples TRBV28 to TRBJ2-7; a weak D match, TRBD2 (7 bases). CDR3 length: 14 residues. With 5 bases removed from V and 0 bases from J, the gap between germline ends came to 11 bases. Germline CDR1 MDHEN, CDR2 SYDVKM. CDR3 nucleotide sequence: TGTGCCAGCAGTAGGGGGGGCAGCTCCTACGAGCAGTACTTC. Its protein product is CASSRGGSSYEQYF. Full variable domain (rest looked up from reference TRBV28 and TRBJ2-7): DVKVTQSSRYLVKRTGEKVFLECVQDMDHENMFWYRQDPGLGLRLIYFSYDVKMKEKGDIPEGYSVSREKKERFSLILESASTNQTSMYLCASSRGGSSYEQYFGPGTRLTVT.

The chain is built from TRBV27 and TRBJ2-3; 12 nucleotides align to TRBD2. This CDR3 region has 16 residues. The ends lost 6 bases at V and 4 bases at J; junction bases unmatched: 8. Germline CDR1 MNHEY, CDR2 SMNVEV (reference sequence). The CDR3 region is CASSYVLAGGADTQYF. The CDR3 DNA reads as TGTGCCAGCAGCTACGTACTAGCGGGAGGCGCAGATACGCAGTATTTT.